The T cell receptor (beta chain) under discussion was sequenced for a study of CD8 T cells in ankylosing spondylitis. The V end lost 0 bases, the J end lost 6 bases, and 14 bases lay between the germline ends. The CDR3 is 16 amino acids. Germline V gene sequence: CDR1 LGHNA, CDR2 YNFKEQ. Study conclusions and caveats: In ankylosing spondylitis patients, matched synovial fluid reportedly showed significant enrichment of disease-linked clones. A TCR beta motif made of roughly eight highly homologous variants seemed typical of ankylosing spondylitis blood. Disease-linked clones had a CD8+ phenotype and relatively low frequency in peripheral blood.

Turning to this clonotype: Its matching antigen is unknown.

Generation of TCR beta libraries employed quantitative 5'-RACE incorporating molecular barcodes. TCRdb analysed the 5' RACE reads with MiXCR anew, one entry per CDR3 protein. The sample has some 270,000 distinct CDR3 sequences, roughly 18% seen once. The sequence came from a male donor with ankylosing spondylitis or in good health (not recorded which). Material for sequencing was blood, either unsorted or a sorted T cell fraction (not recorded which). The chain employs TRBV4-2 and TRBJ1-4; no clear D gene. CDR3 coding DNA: TGTGCCAGCAGCCAAGATCGTATACCTCAGGATGAAAAACTGTTTTTT. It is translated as CASSQDRIPQDEKLFF.